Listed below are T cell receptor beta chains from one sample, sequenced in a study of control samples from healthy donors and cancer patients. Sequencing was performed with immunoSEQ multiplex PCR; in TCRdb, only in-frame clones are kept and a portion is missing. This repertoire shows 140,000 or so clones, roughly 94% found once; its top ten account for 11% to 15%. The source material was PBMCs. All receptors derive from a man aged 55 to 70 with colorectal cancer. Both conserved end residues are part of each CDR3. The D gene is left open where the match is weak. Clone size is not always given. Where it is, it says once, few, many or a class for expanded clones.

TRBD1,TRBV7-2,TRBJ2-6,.,CASSPQGTGPGANVLTF,TGTGCCAGCAGCCCTCAAGGGACAGGGCCTGGGGCCAACGTCCTGACTTTC
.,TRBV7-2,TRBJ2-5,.,CASSPGPRETQYF,TGTGCCAGCAGCCCGGGACCACGAGAGACCCAGTACTTC
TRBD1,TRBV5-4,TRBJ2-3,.,CASSFRGHNTDTQYF,TGTGCCAGCAGCTTCAGGGGGCATAACACAGATACGCAGTATTTT
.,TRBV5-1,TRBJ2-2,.,CASSLARGRNTGELFF,TGCGCCAGCAGCTTGGCCCGGGGCAGAAACACCGGGGAGCTGTTTTTT
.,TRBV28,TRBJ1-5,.,CASMGLPSQPQHF,TGTGCCAGCATGGGGCTCCCTAGTCAGCCCCAGCATTTT
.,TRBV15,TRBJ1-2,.,CATSRDSGRSGYTF,TGTGCCACCAGCAGAGATTCGGGGAGGAGCGGCTACACCTTC
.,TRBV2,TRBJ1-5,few,CASSEAPGPQHF,TGTGCCAGCAGTGAAGCGCCGGGGCCCCAGCATTTT
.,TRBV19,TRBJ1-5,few,CASSVPAIRSNQPQHF,TGTGCCAGTAGTGTCCCAGCTATCAGGAGCAATCAGCCCCAGCATTTT
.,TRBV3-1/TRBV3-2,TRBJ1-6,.,CASSQVEGNSPLHF,TGTGCCAGCAGCCAAGTTGAGGGTAATTCACCCCTCCACTTT
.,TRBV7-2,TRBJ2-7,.,CASSSQGYEQYF,TGTGCCAGCAGCTCCCAGGGTTACGAGCAGTACTTC
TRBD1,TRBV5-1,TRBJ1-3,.,CASSPTGGRTGNTIYF,TGCGCCAGCAGCCCAACAGGGGGCAGAACTGGAAACACCATATATTTT
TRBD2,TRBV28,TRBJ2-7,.,CASRPSGGSGEQYF,TGTGCCAGCAGACCCAGCGGGGGGTCCGGCGAGCAGTACTTC
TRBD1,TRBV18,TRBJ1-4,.,CASSPQGSDEKLFF,TGTGCCAGCTCCCCACAGGGGTCTGATGAAAAACTGTTTTTT
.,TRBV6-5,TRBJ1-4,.,CASSLGPNNEKLFF,TGTGCCAGCAGTTTGGGGCCGAATAATGAAAAACTGTTTTTT
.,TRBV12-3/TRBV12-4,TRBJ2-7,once,CASSVRVGEQYF,TGTGCCAGCAGTGTCAGGGTCGGCGAGCAGTACTTC
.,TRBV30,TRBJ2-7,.,CAWSFQLSYEQYF,TGTGCCTGGAGTTTTCAGCTTTCCTACGAGCAGTACTTC
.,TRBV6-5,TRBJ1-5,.,CASGPAAYQPQHF,TGTGCCAGCGGACCGGCAGCGTATCAGCCCCAGCATTTT
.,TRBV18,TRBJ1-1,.,CASSPPGLGGQETFF,TGTGCCAGCTCACCACCGGGGCTAGGTGGGCAGGAAACTTTCTTT
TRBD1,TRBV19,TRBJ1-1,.,CASSPFRGQGEAFF,TGTGCCAGTAGCCCCTTCAGGGGGCAGGGTGAAGCTTTCTTT
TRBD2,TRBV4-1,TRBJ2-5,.,CASSQGLALGLAGGIQETQYF,TGCGCCAGCAGCCAAGGGTTGGCGCTGGGACTAGCGGGGGGGATACAAGAGACCCAGTACTTC
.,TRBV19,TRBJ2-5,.,CASSRGGGTSRGETQYF,TGTGCCAGTAGTAGGGGAGGAGGGACATCAAGGGGAGAGACCCAGTACTTC
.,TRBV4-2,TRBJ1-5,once,CASSPEARNDQPQHF,TGTGCCAGCAGCCCGGAGGCCCGTAACGATCAGCCCCAGCATTTT
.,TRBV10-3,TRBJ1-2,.,CAISESSSGREGYGYTF,TGTGCCATCAGTGAGTCTAGCAGTGGCAGGGAAGGGTATGGCTACACCTTC
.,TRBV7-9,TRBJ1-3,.,CASSEDGFGGNTIYF,TGTGCCAGCAGCGAGGACGGCTTCGGAGGAAACACCATATATTTT
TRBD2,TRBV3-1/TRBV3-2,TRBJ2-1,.,CASSQDFRGGFDEQFF,TGTGCCAGCAGCCAAGACTTCCGCGGGGGGTTCGATGAGCAGTTCTTC
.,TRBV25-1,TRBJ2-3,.,CASSESTHTDTQYF,TGTGCCAGCAGTGAATCCACCCACACAGATACGCAGTATTTT
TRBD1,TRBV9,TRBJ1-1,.,CASSVGSGQGKAFF,TGTGCCAGCAGCGTAGGGTCGGGACAGGGGAAAGCTTTCTTT
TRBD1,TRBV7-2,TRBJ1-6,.,CASSSPPTGSSYNSPLHF,TGTGCCAGCAGCAGCCCGCCGACAGGGAGCTCCTATAATTCACCCCTCCACTTT
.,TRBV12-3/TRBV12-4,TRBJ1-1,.,CASSLRGPEAFF,TGTGCCAGCAGTTTAAGAGGGCCCGAAGCTTTCTTT
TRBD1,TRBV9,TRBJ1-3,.,CASSSGGTVSGNTIYF,TGTGCCAGCAGCTCCGGAGGGACAGTCTCTGGAAACACCATATATTTT
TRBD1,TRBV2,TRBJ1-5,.,CASRGQALSNQPQHF,TGTGCCAGCAGAGGACAGGCGTTAAGCAATCAGCCCCAGCATTTT
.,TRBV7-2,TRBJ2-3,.,CASRENRARTDTQYF,TGTGCCAGCAGGGAGAACAGGGCCCGCACAGATACGCAGTATTTT
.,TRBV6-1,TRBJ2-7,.,CASSDSSAPYEQYF,TGTGCCAGCAGTGACAGTTCTGCGCCCTACGAGCAGTACTTC
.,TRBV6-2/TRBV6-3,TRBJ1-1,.,CASSYPKGTWNTEAFF,TGTGCCAGCAGTTACCCTAAAGGGACGTGGAACACTGAAGCTTTCTTT
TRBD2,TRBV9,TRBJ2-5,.,CASSVGVAGDGETQYF,TGTGCCAGCAGCGTAGGGGTAGCGGGGGATGGGGAGACCCAGTACTTC
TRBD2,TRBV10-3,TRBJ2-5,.,CAISDPSLAGVYQETQYF,TGTGCCATCAGTGACCCGTCGCTAGCGGGGGTGTACCAAGAGACCCAGTACTTC
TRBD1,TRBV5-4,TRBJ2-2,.,CASSPGTATGELFF,TGTGCCAGCAGCCCCGGGACAGCCACCGGGGAGCTGTTTTTT
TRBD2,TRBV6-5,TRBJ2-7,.,CASSYWAGGPYEQYF,TGTGCCAGCAGTTACTGGGCGGGGGGGCCGTACGAGCAGTACTTC
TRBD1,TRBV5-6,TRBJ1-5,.,CASSRTGSSNQPQHF,TGTGCCAGCAGCCGGACAGGGTCTAGCAATCAGCCCCAGCATTTT
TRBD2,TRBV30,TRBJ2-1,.,CAWLAGGQTMGEQFF,TGTGCCTGGTTAGCGGGGGGGCAAACGATGGGCGAGCAGTTCTTC
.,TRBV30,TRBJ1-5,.,CAWTGRGDQPQHF,TGTGCCTGGACAGGGCGGGGAGACCAGCCCCAGCATTTT
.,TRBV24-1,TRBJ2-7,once,CATSEAYEQYF,TGTGCCACCAGTGAGGCCTACGAGCAGTACTTC
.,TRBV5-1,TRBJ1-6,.,CASSRMGGSSYNSPLHF,TGCGCCAGCAGCCGGATGGGAGGGAGCTCCTATAATTCACCCCTCCACTTT